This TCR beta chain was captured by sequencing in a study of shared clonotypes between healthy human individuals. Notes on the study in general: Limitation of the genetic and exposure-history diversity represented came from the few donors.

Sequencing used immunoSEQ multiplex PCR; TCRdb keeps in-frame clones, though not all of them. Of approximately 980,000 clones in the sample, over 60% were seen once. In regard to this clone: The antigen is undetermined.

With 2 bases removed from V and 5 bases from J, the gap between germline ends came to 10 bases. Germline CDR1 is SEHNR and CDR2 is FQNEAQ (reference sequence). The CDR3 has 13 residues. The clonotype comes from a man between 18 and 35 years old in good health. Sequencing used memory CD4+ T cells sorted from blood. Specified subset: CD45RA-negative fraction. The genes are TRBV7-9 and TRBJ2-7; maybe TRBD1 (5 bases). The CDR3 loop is CASSLLRGNEQYF. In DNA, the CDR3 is TGTGCCAGCAGCTTACTAAGGGGAAACGAGCAGTACTTC. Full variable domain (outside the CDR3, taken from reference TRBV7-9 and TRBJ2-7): DTGVSQNPRHKITKRGQNVTFRCDPISEHNRLYWYRQTLGQGPEFLTYFQNEAQLEKSRLLSDRFSAERPKGSFSTLEIQRTEQGDSAMYLCASSLLRGNEQYFGPGTRLTVT.